This TCR beta chain comes out of a study of blood T cell repertoires in COVID-19. The CDR3 contains 15 residues. The V gene's germline CDR1 is LNHNV and CDR2 YYDKDF (reference sequence). The V gene end was trimmed by 0 bases and the J gene end by 5 bases; junction bases not matched to a gene: 6. Profiling relied on immunoSEQ multiplex PCR, and the TCRdb table lists in-frame clones only, not all of them. The sample lists 190,000 or so clones, around 81% occurring once. The chain carries TRBV15 and TRBJ1-2, with 7 bases matching TRBD1. The specimen sequenced was PBMCs or T cells enriched from blood (not recorded which). This clonotype originated in a man between 35 and 55 years old who had recovered from COVID-19. The chain's CDR3 is CATSRDPGQPYGYTF. The CDR3 nucleotides read TGTGCCACCAGCAGAGATCCGGGACAGCCTTATGGCTACACCTTC.